This TCR beta chain originates from a study of metastatic and nonmetastatic thyroid tumors. Study background: The authors compared repertoires across blood and tumor or nodule tissue from malignant and benign thyroid patients. Study-level points and caveats: Versus benign nodules, malignant thyroid tumors reportedly had significantly higher TCR beta diversity, in blood and tumor.

Among the patients, none had received any treatment before thyroid surgery. This CDR3 contains 14 residues. V trimming: 3 bases; J trimming: 5 bases; junction bases outside the gene matches: 7. Germline V gives CDR1 SGDLS, CDR2 YYNGEE. A note on this clone: What it binds is not known.

Under the authors' procedure: The study built a papillary thyroid cancer distant-metastasis classifier from CDR3 differences across clinicopathological groups. TCRdb reanalyzed the PCR reads via MiXCR. In this record, the V and J calls reflect TCRdb's handling and not the investigators' own analysis. The sample includes about 5,900 clones, 30% to 35% of them seen just once. This chain connects TRBV9 to TRBJ1-2, with 7 bases that match TRBD1. The source of this sequence is a male donor with papillary thyroid cancer or a benign thyroid nodule (not recorded which). Some clones in this sample may be carry-over from other donors' samples. The specimen sequenced was adjacent normal tissue. CDR3 DNA: TGTGCCAGCAGCGGACGACAGGGACCTTATGGCTACACCTTC. Amino acids: CASSGRQGPYGYTF.